These 20 T cell receptor beta chains came from one sample sequenced in a study of blood T cell repertoires in COVID-19. Generated by immunoSEQ multiplex PCR, the TCRdb table keeps only in-frame clones and is missing some. The profile shows 400,000 to 450,000 clones, roughly 90% of them singletons. Sequencing was carried out using peripheral blood. These receptors were obtained from a man aged 18 to 30 with COVID-19, enrolled during active disease.

The chain joins TRBV5-1 to TRBJ2-7; a possible D gene is TRBD2 (6 bases). This CDR3 is 14 amino acids long. Trimming shortened V by 0 bases and J by 5 bases, and 12 bases separated the two germline ends. CDR1 and CDR2 from the germline V gene are SGHRS and YFSETQ. CDR3 residues: CASSLAGDANEQYF. CDR3 nucleotide sequence: TGCGCCAGCAGCTTGGCGGGGGACGCCAACGAGCAGTACTTC.

The V gene is TRBV14, the J gene TRBJ2-3, with 9 bases fitting TRBD1. V was clipped by 5 bases and J by 0 bases; unmatched bases: 6. This CDR3 contains 16 residues. Germline V gene sequence: CDR1 SGHDN, CDR2 FVKESK. This CDR3 reads CASSWDRATSTDTQYF. The DNA for the CDR3 is TGTGCCAGCAGCTGGGACAGGGCCACTAGCACAGATACGCAGTATTTT.

The chain uses TRBV27 and TRBJ1-1; D remains ambiguous. Per the germline V gene, CDR1 is MNHEY and CDR2 is SMNVEV (reference sequence). The CDR3 covers 13 residues. With 0 bases removed from V and 5 bases from J, the gap between germline ends came to 7 bases. The CDR3 sequence is CASSLSTRTEAFF. In nucleotides, the CDR3 is TGTGCCAGCAGTTTATCCACGAGGACTGAAGCTTTCTTT.

The chain couples TRBV29-1 to TRBJ1-6, with no clear D. Trimming took 4 bases from V and 0 from J, leaving 10 bases between them. The CDR3 consists of 15 residues. The germline V gene encodes CDR1 SQVTM and CDR2 ANQGSEA. The CDR3 protein is CSVAEDSSYNSPLHF. CDR3 bases: TGCAGCGTTGCCGAGGATAGCTCCTATAATTCACCCCTCCACTTT. The whole variable domain, remainder taken from reference TRBV29-1 and TRBJ1-6, is SAVISQKPSRDICQRGTSLTIQCQVDSQVTMMFWYRQQPGQSLTLIATANQGSEATYESGFVIDKFPISRPNLTFSTLTVSNMSPEDSSIYLCSVAEDSSYNSPLHFGNGTRLTVT.

This clone occurred a few times. The gene calls are TRBV11-2 and TRBJ1-1, with D possibly TRBD1 on 6 matching bases. This CDR3 has 16 amino acids. Trimming left V 5 bases short and J 0 bases short, with 16 bases between. Germline CDR1 and CDR2: SGHAT and FQNNGV. The CDR3 DNA follows: TGTGCCAGCAGCCGTACTTCCGGACAGTTGAACACTGAAGCTTTCTTT. Protein sequence: CASSRTSGQLNTEAFF.

This chain connects TRBV5-1 to TRBJ2-5, with 12 bases identical to TRBD2. This CDR3 spans 17 amino acids. The V segment lost 4 bases and the J segment 0 bases; nucleotides outside the gene matches: 7. Looked up from germline, CDR1 is SGHRS and CDR2 is YFSETQ. The CDR3 here is CASSPNRLAGDQETQYF. In DNA, the CDR3 is TGCGCCAGCAGCCCCAACCGACTAGCGGGGGACCAAGAGACCCAGTACTTC.

The chain uses TRBV3-1 (or the pseudogene TRBV3-2) and TRBJ1-6; 9 bases match TRBD1. Germline loops: CDR1 LGHDT, CDR2 YNNKEL (reference sequence). J was trimmed by 7 bases and V by 3 bases; bases with no gene match: 1. CDR3 length equals 14 residues. This CDR3 reads CASSHGQGNSPLHF. For the CDR3, the DNA is TGTGCCAGCAGCCATGGACAGGGGAATTCACCCCTCCACTTT.

The V and J genes are TRBV18 and TRBJ1-1, with D possibly matching TRBD1 (6 bases). The CDR3 consists of 15 residues. V gave up 3 bases and J gave up 0 bases, with 11 bases separating them. Germline loops: CDR1 KGHSH, CDR2 LQKENI. The CDR3 DNA sequence: TGTGCCAGCTCACCCGACAGGATTATGAACACTGAAGCTTTCTTT. Translating gives CASSPDRIMNTEAFF.

The rearrangement joins TRBV6-5 to TRBJ2-7, with D tentatively TRBD2 (5 bases). The CDR3 consists of 13 residues. CDR1 and CDR2 from the germline V gene are MNHEY and SVGAGI. Trimming removed 5 bases from V and 9 bases from J, with 17 bases in between. CDR3 sequence: CASSPASGTWQYF. In DNA, the CDR3 is TGTGCCAGCAGTCCCGCCTCGGGAACATGGCAGTACTTC.

The V and J genes are TRBV6-5 and TRBJ1-1, with unresolved D. Germline V gives CDR1 MNHEY, CDR2 SVGAGI. Trimming took off 7 bases at V and 0 bases at J, with 9 bases between the two ends. This CDR3 is built from 13 residues. CDR3 coding DNA: TGTGCCAGCACCCTCCTCTTGAACACTGAAGCTTTCTTT. Translating it yields CASTLLLNTEAFF.

The J gene is TRBJ1-1, the V gene TRBV5-1; the match to TRBD1 covers 8 bases. Trimming cost V 3 bases and J 1 base; bases outside gene matches: 8. CDR1 is SGHRS and CDR2 is YFSETQ in the germline V gene. This CDR3 has 16 residues. The CDR3 region is CASSSVRDRGNTEAFF. The CDR3 DNA sequence: TGCGCCAGCAGCTCAGTCCGAGACAGGGGGAACACTGAAGCTTTCTTT.

V is TRBV2 and J is TRBJ2-1; D possibly corresponds to TRBD2 (7 bases). Germline values: CDR1 SNHLY, CDR2 FYNNEI. CDR3 length: 14 residues. V dropped 4 bases and J dropped 8 bases, with 15 bases sitting between them. The CDR3 region has the DNA TGTGCCAGCAGTGTCAGGGGAGGGTTCGATGAGCAGTTCTTC. Its translation is CASSVRGGFDEQFF.

The chain joins TRBV6-5 to TRBJ1-2; 11 bases are a match to TRBD1. From germline, CDR1 is MNHEY and CDR2 SVGAGI. Trimming cost V 7 bases and J 6 bases; bases outside gene matches: 7. This CDR3 comprises 14 residues. As DNA, the CDR3 is TGTGCCAGCACACGGACAGGGGGCGCGGATGGCTACACCTTC. Translating it yields CASTRTGGADGYTF.

The chain combines TRBV27 with TRBJ2-7; 8 bases fit TRBD1. The CDR3 sequence is 14 residues long. Trimming took 4 bases from V and 2 from J; bases not matched to a gene: 4. Germline values: CDR1 MNHEY, CDR2 SMNVEV (reference sequence). This CDR3 is CASSWAGGPYEQYF. The CDR3 DNA sequence: TGTGCCAGCAGTTGGGCAGGGGGCCCCTACGAGCAGTACTTC.

J is TRBJ2-1 and V is TRBV27, with 12 bases aligning to TRBD2. Germline loops: CDR1 MNHEY, CDR2 SMNVEV (reference sequence). The CDR3 length is 16 residues. J gave up 4 bases and V 6 bases, and 7 bases lay outside the gene matches. The CDR3 coding sequence is TGTGCCAGCAGCCTCCTAGCGGGAGGGATTTACAATGAGCAGTTCTTC. It encodes CASSLLAGGIYNEQFF.

The chain recombines TRBV19 with TRBJ2-1, with D possibly TRBD1 on 6 matching bases. In germline, CDR1 is LNHDA, CDR2 SQIVND (reference sequence). The CDR3 is 15 residues long. Trimming took off 6 bases at V and 0 bases at J, with 12 bases between the two ends. The CDR3 nucleotides are TGTGCCAGTAGGGACCGGGACACCTCCTACAATGAGCAGTTCTTC. This sequence encodes CASRDRDTSYNEQFF.

This chain joins TRBV19 and TRBJ2-2; TRBD1 agrees at 9 bases. CDR1 is LNHDA, CDR2 SQIVND, per germline (reference sequence). The CDR3 sequence is 15 residues long. With 4 bases clipped from V and 6 bases from J, the junction kept 6 bases outside the gene matches. CDR3 in DNA: TGTGCCAGTAGTAGCCAACAGGGGGCCCCCGGGGAGCTGTTTTTT. Its translation: CASSSQQGAPGELFF. The full variable domain, its missing parts supplied by reference TRBV19 and TRBJ2-2, is DGGITQSPKYLFRKEGQNVTLSCEQNLNHDAMYWYRQDPGQGLRLIYYSQIVNDFQKGDIAEGYSVSREKKESFPLTVTSAQKNPTAFYLCASSSQQGAPGELFFGEGSRLTVL.

The DNA for the CDR3 is TGTGCCAGCAGTGAAGCGCCGACTAGACAAGAGACCCAGTACTTC. Its translation: CASSEAPTRQETQYF. This sequence joins TRBV2 and TRBJ2-5; perhaps TRBD2 as D (6 bases). The germline V and J ends were trimmed by 0 bases and 2 bases, with 10 bases remaining between them. This CDR3 spans 15 amino acids. Germline V lookup: CDR1 SNHLY, CDR2 FYNNEI.

The rearrangement uses TRBV6-5 and TRBJ2-7; 7 positions agree with TRBD1. This CDR3 contains 14 residues. V dropped 6 bases and J dropped 6; count of bases not matched to a gene: 11. Germline lookup yields CDR1 MNHEY and CDR2 SVGAGI. CDR3 nucleotide sequence: TGTGCCAGCAGCATGACAGGGCTGAATGGCGAGCAGTACTTC. This translates into CASSMTGLNGEQYF.

The V call is TRBV5-4, the J call TRBJ2-5, with D perhaps matching TRBD1 (6 bases). Germline CDR1 and CDR2: SGHNT and YYREEE (reference sequence). Trimming left V 4 bases short and J 2 bases short, with 6 bases between. The CDR3 loop spans 12 amino acids. CDR3 DNA: TGTGCCAGCAGCCAGGGGCAAGAGACCCAGTACTTC. Translated: CASSQGQETQYF.